This T cell receptor beta chain was obtained from a study of blood T cell repertoires in COVID-19. Study overall: There were acute and convalescent COVID-19 samples, and they came from the United States, Italy and Spain. T cells, B-cell-depleted T cells, or PBMCs provided the cDNA or gDNA that served as material.

Germline V gives CDR1 MNHNS, CDR2 SASEGT. The ends were cut back, 3 bases at V and 3 bases at J, with 12 bases in the middle. This CDR3 has 15 amino acids. Enrolment of Seattle patients took place during active infection, and they were followed longitudinally. The assay was immunoSEQ multiplex PCR, and TCRdb's table has in-frame clones only and misses some. The sample includes 310,000 or so clones, roughly nine tenths seen only once; the top ten take about 2.2%. The sequence came from a woman in her 30s with COVID-19, enrolled during active disease. Sequenced input: peripheral blood. The chain links TRBV6-1 to TRBJ2-1; tentative D call: TRBD2 (6 bases). The chain's CDR3 is CASSDPAGFYNEQFF. In DNA, the CDR3 is TGTGCCAGCAGTGACCCGGCGGGATTCTACAATGAGCAGTTCTTC.